This entry lists 26 T cell receptor beta chains sequenced from one sample in a study of PD-1 blockade in classical Hodgkin lymphoma. Only in-frame clones appear in the TCRdb table, and some are missing; sequencing was by immunoSEQ multiplex PCR. The sample lists 55,000 to 80,000 clones, approximately 88% occurring once. Following autologous stem cell transplantation, relapse occurred in every patient, and exposure to brentuximab vedotin varied. This specimen was peripheral blood mononuclear cells (PBMCs), taken at baseline. The source is a human donor with classical Hodgkin lymphoma.

The V gene is TRBV19, the J gene TRBJ1-3; a weak D match, TRBD1 (5 bases). The V end was cut by 5 bases, the J end by 1 base, with 15 bases between. Per the germline V gene, CDR1 is LNHDA and CDR2 is SQIVND (reference sequence). CDR3 length equals 16 residues. This chain's CDR3 is CASSRGGGLSGNTIYF. DNA of the CDR3: TGTGCCAGTAGTCGCGGGGGGGGTCTATCTGGAAACACCATATATTTT. Together with reference TRBV19 and TRBJ1-3, the CDR3 gives the full variable domain: DGGITQSPKYLFRKEGQNVTLSCEQNLNHDAMYWYRQDPGQGLRLIYYSQIVNDFQKGDIAEGYSVSREKKESFPLTVTSAQKNPTAFYLCASSRGGGLSGNTIYFGEGSWLTVV.

This clone was found many times. This sequence joins TRBV27 and TRBJ1-3, with 11 bases lining up with TRBD1. The J segment lost 14 bases and the V segment lost 4 bases, leaving 25 bases of the junction unmatched. Germline V gives CDR1 MNHEY, CDR2 SMNVEV (reference sequence). The CDR3 covers 19 residues. CDR3 residues: CASSYGSGTGGHVPSALYF. The CDR3 nucleotides read TGTGCCAGCAGTTATGGGTCCGGGACAGGGGGACACGTCCCATCAGCCCTATATTTT.

CDR3 region: CASSPGTGRNQPQHF. The CDR3 nucleotides are TGTGCCAGTAGTCCCGGGACAGGGCGAAATCAGCCCCAGCATTTT. The rearrangement joins TRBV19 to TRBJ1-5; 9 nucleotides align to TRBD1. The CDR3 totals 15 residues. Germline CDR1 is LNHDA and CDR2 is SQIVND (reference sequence). Losses at the gene ends were 5 bases for V and 4 bases for J; bases not matched to a gene: 6.

The genes are TRBV5-5 and TRBJ1-2; the D gene is possibly TRBD1 (5 bases). V was shortened by 0 bases and J by 4 bases, with 7 bases between the two germline ends. The CDR3 has 13 residues. CDR1 and CDR2 from the germline V gene are SGHKS and YYEKEE (reference sequence). This CDR3 reads CASSLGQIYGYTF. CDR3 bases: TGTGCCAGCAGCTTGGGACAGATCTATGGCTACACCTTC.

The chain combines TRBV6-6 with TRBJ2-7; D gene uncertain. Between the trimmed V and J ends, which lost 0 bases and 2 bases, there was a span of 8 bases. Looked up from germline, CDR1 is MNHNY and CDR2 is SVGAGI (reference sequence). This CDR3 is built from 14 residues. CDR3: CASSYSAATYEQYF. The DNA for the CDR3 is TGTGCCAGCAGTTACTCAGCAGCTACCTACGAGCAGTACTTC.

This rearrangement joins TRBV1 to TRBJ2-1; TRBD2 is the table's D call and was not checked against the DNA. TRBV1 is a listed pseudogene. The CDR3 spans 18 residues. The CDR3 is CTSSQDRDSNGSYNEQFF. The CDR3 region has the DNA TGCACCAGCAGCCAAGATAGGGACTCCAACGGGTCCTACAATGAGCAGTTCTTC.

V and J are TRBV11-3 and TRBJ1-1, with D uncertain. Trimming left V 0 bases short and J 3 bases short, with 11 bases between. Germline loops: CDR1 SGHNT, CDR2 YENEEA. The CDR3 is made up of 15 amino acids. The CDR3: CASSLDPFRDTEAFF. CDR3 bases: TGTGCCAGCAGCTTAGATCCATTTCGGGACACTGAAGCTTTCTTT.

This clone was picked up one time. The DNA of the CDR3 is TGTGCCAGCAGCTTCCCGAAAGCCTACTGGTTTATCTATGGCTACACCTTC. Its protein product is CASSFPKAYWFIYGYTF. The V and J genes are TRBV11-3 and TRBJ1-2; the D is unclear. CDR1 and CDR2 (germline): SGHNT, YENEEA. Trimming pared 3 bases from V and 4 bases from J, leaving 21 bases between. This CDR3 spans 17 amino acids.

There are a few counts of this clone. The chain combines TRBV30 with TRBJ1-2; the match to TRBD1 covers 7 bases. CDR3 length equals 13 residues. Trimming cost V 0 bases and J 4 bases; bases outside gene matches: 2. The germline gives CDR1 GTSNPN, CDR2 SVGIG (reference sequence). DNA of the CDR3: TGTGCCTGGAGTGTTGAGGGGGCCTATGGCTACACCTTC. Its translation: CAWSVEGAYGYTF. The variable domain in full, completed from reference TRBV30 and TRBJ1-2, reads SQTIHQWPATLVQPVGSPLSLECTVEGTSNPNLYWYRQAAGRGLQLLFYSVGIGQISSEVPQNLSASRPQDRQFILSSKKLLLSDSGFYLCAWSVEGAYGYTFGSGTRLTVV.

The gene calls are TRBV28 and TRBJ2-4; D uncertain. This CDR3 is 14 amino acids long. Germline CDR1 MDHEN, CDR2 SYDVKM. The V end lost 2 bases, the J end lost 3 bases, and 8 bases lay between the germline ends. The chain's CDR3 is CASSLGVDKNIQYF. In DNA, the CDR3 is TGTGCCAGCAGTTTAGGAGTGGACAAAAACATTCAGTACTTC.

The chain couples TRBV5-1 to TRBJ1-2; D is perhaps TRBD1 (6 bases). The CDR3 runs 14 residues. The germline V gene encodes CDR1 SGHRS and CDR2 YFSETQ. Trimming removed 1 base at V and 8 bases at J, with 15 bases between. This CDR3 is CASSLTDPGDGYTF. For the CDR3, the DNA is TGCGCCAGCAGCTTGACTGATCCAGGGGACGGCTACACCTTC.

Concerning this clone itself: At the DNA level, this CDR3 is encoded by other sequences in the same sample as well. The chain links TRBV6-5 to TRBJ2-7; either TRBD1 or TRBD2 may supply D (5 bases each). Germline assignment: CDR1 MNHEY and CDR2 SVGAGI. This CDR3 has 12 amino acids. V lost 6 bases and J lost 2, with 8 bases in between. The CDR3 coding sequence is TGTGCCAGCAGCCGAGGGGCCTACGAGCAGTACTTC. Protein sequence: CASSRGAYEQYF.

This clone was recorded once. The chain recombines TRBV7-9 with TRBJ1-3; no clear D gene. Trimming left V 5 bases short and J 0 bases short, with 17 bases between. The CDR3 loop spans 17 amino acids. CDR1 and CDR2 from the germline V gene are SEHNR and FQNEAQ (reference sequence). CDR3 loop: CASSPPGSQSSGNTIYF. Here the CDR3 DNA reads TGTGCCAGCAGCCCGCCAGGTAGCCAGAGCTCTGGAAACACCATATATTTT. The full variable domain, rest sourced from reference TRBV7-9 and TRBJ1-3, is DTGVSQNPRHKITKRGQNVTFRCDPISEHNRLYWYRQTLGQGPEFLTYFQNEAQLEKSRLLSDRFSAERPKGSFSTLEIQRTEQGDSAMYLCASSPPGSQSSGNTIYFGEGSWLTVV.

The chain employs TRBV10-2 and TRBJ1-4; 11 bases align to TRBD1. V was pared by 9 bases and J by 8 bases, with 8 bases of the junction left unmatched. The CDR3 is 14 residues long. The germline V gene has CDR1 WSHSY and CDR2 SAAADI. Here the CDR3 DNA reads TGCGCCAGTACGTTGGACAGGGGGCGGGAAAAACTGTTTTTT. It yields the protein CASTLDRGREKLFF.

This chain links TRBV6-6 with TRBJ1-4; 7 nucleotides align to TRBD1. J was trimmed by 8 bases and V by 5 bases; bases with no gene match: 8. CDR1 and CDR2 from the germline V gene are MNHNY and SVGAGI (reference sequence). This CDR3 region has 14 residues. The CDR3 DNA reads as TGTGCCAGCAGTCCCACAGGGGTCGGAGAAAAACTGTTTTTT. This encodes CASSPTGVGEKLFF.

V usage is TRBV7-9 and J usage is TRBJ2-1, with 12 bases lining up with TRBD2. Germline V CDR1 and CDR2: SEHNR, FQNEAQ (reference sequence). V was clipped by 5 bases and J by 7 bases; unmatched bases: 6. The CDR3 has 15 amino acids. CDR3 nucleotides: TGTGCCAGCAGCCCTAGCGGGGGGGCCTTTAATGAGCAGTTCTTC. Its protein product is CASSPSGGAFNEQFF. The full variable domain, completed using reference TRBV7-9 and TRBJ2-1, is DTGVSQNPRHKITKRGQNVTFRCDPISEHNRLYWYRQTLGQGPEFLTYFQNEAQLEKSRLLSDRFSAERPKGSFSTLEIQRTEQGDSAMYLCASSPSGGAFNEQFFGPGTRLTVL.

This chain links TRBV7-8 with TRBJ2-1, with 8 bases matching TRBD1. Germline CDR1 reads SGHVS; CDR2 reads FQNEAQ. This CDR3 spans 15 amino acids. V shed 5 bases and J 2 bases; nucleotides not matched to a gene: 5. CDR3 in DNA: TGTGCCAGCAGCAGAGACAGGGGCGCCTACAATGAGCAGTTCTTC. Encoded protein: CASSRDRGAYNEQFF.

This clone occurred a few times. The genes are TRBV9 and TRBJ1-2; D not resolved. V was cut by 0 bases and J by 4 bases, with 4 bases left in between. Germline CDR1 is SGDLS and CDR2 is YYNGEE. This CDR3 spans 12 amino acids. CDR3 in amino acids: CASSVGTYGYTF. The CDR3 DNA sequence: TGTGCCAGCAGCGTAGGGACCTATGGCTACACCTTC.

The V and J genes are TRBV2 and TRBJ1-1; D call uncertain. CDR3 size: 11 residues. Trimming cost V 4 bases and J 3 bases, with 3 bases left between them. Per germline, CDR1 SNHLY and CDR2 FYNNEI. CDR3 DNA: TGTGCCAGCAGTGGGGACACTGAAGCTTTCTTT. The encoded protein is CASSGDTEAFF.

This chain connects TRBV9 to TRBJ1-2, with D uncertain. This CDR3 has 14 residues. The germline CDR1 and CDR2 sequences are SGDLS and YYNGEE. Trimming cost V 0 bases and J 4 bases, with 10 bases left between them. CDR3 amino acids: CASSVDVFPYGYTF. CDR3 bases: TGTGCCAGCAGCGTAGATGTGTTCCCCTATGGCTACACCTTC.

This clone was counted a few times. This rearrangement joins TRBV6-5 to TRBJ1-1; D not resolved. CDR1 and CDR2 (germline): MNHEY, SVGAGI. The CDR3 has 15 residues. Trimming took 0 bases from V and 2 from J, leaving 10 bases between them. The CDR3 region is CASSYSTTFNTEAFF. CDR3 coding DNA: TGTGCCAGCAGTTACTCGACGACATTTAACACTGAAGCTTTCTTT.

The chain carries TRBV10-3 and TRBJ2-7; tentatively, D is TRBD1 (6 bases). Trimming left V 4 bases short and J 4 bases short, with 8 bases between. The length of the CDR3 is 12 residues. Germline V lookup: CDR1 ENHRY, CDR2 SYGVKD. CDR3 amino acids: CAISGGQYEQYF. For the CDR3, the DNA is TGTGCCATCAGTGGAGGACAGTACGAGCAGTACTTC.

The gene calls are TRBV27 and TRBJ1-6; perhaps TRBD1 as D (5 bases). The CDR3 contains 16 residues. V was trimmed by 4 bases and J by 0 bases, leaving 10 bases between them. Germline CDR1 MNHEY, CDR2 SMNVEV (reference sequence). CDR3 coding DNA: TGTGCCAGCAGTTGGGACCGGAGCTCCTATAATTCACCCCTCCACTTT. Its protein is CASSWDRSSYNSPLHF.

The rearrangement links TRBV18 to TRBJ1-1; possible D gene TRBD1, 5 bases. Trimming removed 8 bases at V and 0 bases at J, with 19 bases between. The CDR3 length is 16 residues. CDR1 is KGHSH and CDR2 is LQKENI in the germline V gene. CDR3 protein: CASAREGPGMNTEAFF. The CDR3 coding sequence is TGTGCCAGCGCCCGCGAGGGGCCGGGGATGAACACTGAAGCTTTCTTT. Full variable domain (missing parts from reference TRBV18 and TRBJ1-1): NAGVMQNPRHLVRRRGQEARLRCSPMKGHSHVYWYRQLPEEGLKFMVYLQKENIIDESGMPKERFSAEFPKEGPSILRIQQVVRGDSAAYFCASAREGPGMNTEAFFGQGTRLTVV.

The gene calls are TRBV21-1 and TRBJ1-1; TRBD1, the table's D call, lacks a check against the DNA. TRBV21-1 is a listed pseudogene. This CDR3 contains 13 residues. In DNA form, the CDR3 reads TGTGCCAGCACCGAGACAGGGGACACTGAAGCTTTCTTT. Translating it yields CASTETGDTEAFF.

The chain links TRBV4-1 to TRBJ1-5, with a possible D match to TRBD1 (5 bases). The V gene lost 1 base and the J gene lost 8 bases, with 18 bases spanning the gap. This CDR3 is 16 amino acids long. Germline lookup yields CDR1 MGHRA and CDR2 YSYEKL. This CDR3 reads CASSQGRLTRTKPQHF. CDR3 DNA sequence: TGCGCCAGCAGCCAAGGGCGTTTGACAAGGACAAAGCCCCAGCATTTT.